This TCR beta chain was found in a study of T cells after yellow fever vaccination. Study-level findings and limits: Bulk-population clonotypes that are abundant could appear as contaminants in FACS-sorted repertoires. On re-exposure, the response was weaker but peaked faster, at day 5 versus 15. In post-booster samples, most primary-vaccination clones reappeared (approximately 96% CD4, about 90% CD8).

TCRdb redid the calling of the 5' RACE reads with MiXCR, one entry per CDR3 protein. The sample lists over 120,000 distinct CDR3 sequences, approximately 6.6% seen once, with approximately 0.67% in the top ten. Many counts were recorded for this clonotype. The antigen is not known. Trimming cost V 2 bases and J 0 bases, with 8 bases left between them. This CDR3 is built from 15 residues. Germline lookup yields CDR1 SGHTA and CDR2 FQGNSA. This TCR came from a man under 40 who received the YFV17D yellow fever vaccine. The chain is built from TRBV7-2 and TRBJ2-1; no firm D call. The sample consisted of CD4+ T cells sorted from PBMCs, taken 10 days after the yellow fever booster vaccination. The CDR3 sequence is CASSLIPSSYNEQFF. The DNA for the CDR3 is TGTGCCAGCAGCTTAATCCCAAGCTCCTACAATGAGCAGTTCTTC.